Below are 30 T cell receptor beta chains sequenced from a single sample in a study of T cells after yellow fever vaccination. TCRdb passed the 5' RACE reads through MiXCR, listing each CDR3 protein once. The table includes about 340,000 distinct CDR3 sequences, roughly an eighth detected once. This specimen consisted of CD4+ T cells sorted from PBMCs, obtained 15 days after the yellow fever booster vaccination. The receptors here all came from a man aged 18 to 35 who received the YFV17D yellow fever vaccine.

The chain employs TRBV9 and TRBJ2-5; possibly TRBD2 for D (6 bases). The germline CDR1 and CDR2 sequences are SGDLS and YYNGEE. CDR3 length: 13 residues. Trimming took 0 bases from V and 9 from J, leaving 12 bases between them. The CDR3 region is CASSVEGTGAQYF. The CDR3 DNA is TGTGCCAGCAGCGTAGAGGGGACTGGGGCCCAGTACTTC.

This clonotype appeared many times. The rearrangement links TRBV19 to TRBJ1-5; a possible D gene is TRBD1 (5 bases). The CDR3 totals 13 residues. Germline CDR1 reads LNHDA; CDR2 reads SQIVND (reference sequence). V was trimmed by 7 bases and J by 9 bases, leaving 16 bases between them. The CDR3 region is CASTMAGVRPQHF. The CDR3 bases are TGTGCCAGTACCATGGCGGGGGTCCGGCCCCAGCATTTT.

The sample holds many counts of this clonotype. J is TRBJ2-3 and V is TRBV4-3, with D possibly TRBD1 on 6 matching bases. This CDR3 has 17 residues. V lost 0 bases and J 4 bases, leaving 17 bases between the germline ends. The V gene's germline CDR1 is LGHNA and CDR2 YSLEER. The CDR3 DNA reads TGCGCCAGCAGCCAAGATTTCTCAGGGGCCGGGGCAGATACGCAGTATTTT. Translating it yields CASSQDFSGAGADTQYF.

V and J are TRBV9 and TRBJ1-2, with no clear D. Between the trimmed V and J ends, which lost 4 bases and 4 bases, there was a span of 11 bases. The CDR3 length is 13 residues. Germline CDR1 is SGDLS and CDR2 is YYNGEE. As DNA, the CDR3 is TGTGCCAGCAGCCCCCGAACGGGCTATGGCTACACCTTC. It is translated as CASSPRTGYGYTF.

The chain is built from TRBV3-1 and TRBJ2-4; maybe TRBD2 (5 bases). This CDR3 spans 16 amino acids. CDR1 is LGHDT and CDR2 is YNNKEL in the germline V gene (reference sequence). The V and J ends lost 5 bases and 1 base respectively, with 15 bases between them. In DNA form, the CDR3 reads TGTGCCAGCAGCAAGACCGGGGAGCGGGCCAAAAACATTCAGTACTTC. It translates to CASSKTGERAKNIQYF.

In its sample, this clonotype was seen a few times. This rearrangement joins TRBV19 to TRBJ2-1, with D tentatively TRBD2 (7 bases). There are 14 residues in the CDR3. Germline V gives CDR1 LNHDA, CDR2 SQIVND (reference sequence). Trimming cost V 6 bases and J 7 bases, with 16 bases left between them. CDR3 in amino acids: CASRWKGRGNEQFF. The CDR3, as DNA: TGTGCCAGTAGATGGAAGGGGAGGGGGAATGAGCAGTTCTTC.

The chain uses TRBV4-3 and TRBJ2-5; 8 bases agree with TRBD2. Germline CDR1 reads LGHNA; CDR2 reads YSLEER. J lost 4 bases, V lost 0 bases, and 7 bases had no gene match. The CDR3 sequence is 16 residues long. CDR3 sequence reads: CASSQDGGGTAETQYF. The CDR3 nucleotides read TGCGCCAGCAGCCAAGATGGCGGGGGGACCGCAGAGACCCAGTACTTC.

This clonotype was recorded a few times. The CDR3 region has the DNA TGCAGCGTTGAAGATCGGATCCGGACTCCGGACTACAATGAGCAGTTCTTC. It yields the protein CSVEDRIRTPDYNEQFF. The genes are TRBV29-1 and TRBJ2-1; D possibly corresponds to TRBD2 (5 bases). The V end lost 0 bases, the J end lost 3 bases, and 18 bases lay between the germline ends. This CDR3 has 17 residues. CDR1 SQVTM and CDR2 ANQGSEA come from the germline V gene.

J is TRBJ2-3 and V is TRBV12-3 or TRBV12-4, with D perhaps matching TRBD1 (6 bases). The CDR3 contains 14 residues. V lost 6 bases, J lost 2 bases, and 12 bases lay in between. The CDR3 DNA is TGTGCCAGCAGACCGGGACAACACACAGATACGCAGTATTTT. Translated: CASRPGQHTDTQYF.

The V and J genes are TRBV10-3 and TRBJ2-3; 9 bases align to TRBD2. Trimming at V came to 4 bases and at J to 4 bases, leaving 3 bases not matched to a gene. The CDR3 spans 14 residues. Looked up from germline, CDR1 is ENHRY and CDR2 is SYGVKD. The CDR3 region has the DNA TGTGCCATCAGTGGGCAGCGGGGGGCAGATACGCAGTATTTT. It codes for CAISGQRGADTQYF.

The genes are TRBV11-2 and TRBJ2-5; the D gene is possibly TRBD2 (5 bases). The germline V gene has CDR1 SGHAT and CDR2 FQNNGV. Trimming pared 6 bases from V and 5 bases from J, leaving 10 bases between. The CDR3 length is 12 residues. The CDR3 nucleotides are TGTGCCAGCAGGAGGGTCGGGGAGACCCAGTACTTC. It encodes CASRRVGETQYF.

This clonotype turned up a few times. The chain recombines TRBV24-1 with TRBJ2-2; 7 bases agree with TRBD1. The V gene end was trimmed by 3 bases and the J gene end by 1 base; junction bases not matched to a gene: 13. The CDR3 runs to 19 residues. CDR1 KGHDR and CDR2 SFDVKD come from the germline V gene. CDR3 nucleotide sequence: TGTGCCACCAGTGATATTGGACCCCGACAGGGCGGGAACACCGGGGAGCTGTTTTTT. This codes for CATSDIGPRQGGNTGELFF.

This clonotype was seen only a few times. This chain joins TRBV11-2 and TRBJ2-7; D possibly corresponds to TRBD1 (6 bases). Germline lookup yields CDR1 SGHAT and CDR2 FQNNGV. The length of the CDR3 is 14 residues. V lost 2 bases and J 1 base, leaving 9 bases between the germline ends. CDR3 in DNA: TGTGCCAGCAGCTTATACAGGGAATCCTACGAGCAGTACGTC. Its translation: CASSLYRESYEQYV.

The rearrangement links TRBV7-9 to TRBJ2-4; TRBD2 agrees at 15 bases. The trim removed 4 bases at V and 0 bases at J, leaving 7 bases unmatched. The germline V gene encodes CDR1 SEHNR and CDR2 FQNEAQ (reference sequence). This CDR3 spans 19 amino acids. For the CDR3, the DNA is TGTGCCAGCAGCTCCGGGACTAGCGGGGGGACCCTAGCCAAAAACATTCAGTACTTC. Translating it yields CASSSGTSGGTLAKNIQYF.

The V gene is TRBV6-5, the J gene TRBJ2-3; D call uncertain. Germline CDR1 is MNHEY and CDR2 is SVGAGI. With 5 bases removed from V and 4 bases from J, the gap between germline ends came to 13 bases. The CDR3 extends over 14 amino acids. The DNA of the CDR3 is TGTGCCAGCAGTGTACTGTCTGGGGCAGATACGCAGTATTTT. The encoded protein is CASSVLSGADTQYF.

This clonotype was counted only a few times. The chain combines TRBV28 with TRBJ2-2; 8 nucleotides match TRBD2. V was clipped by 1 base and J by 3 bases; unmatched bases: 4. The CDR3 contains 16 residues. CDR1 and CDR2 (germline): MDHEN, SYDVKM. The CDR3 nucleotides read TGTGCCAGCAGTTTATACCGCGGGGGGCACACCGGGGAGCTGTTTTTT. Amino acids: CASSLYRGGHTGELFF.

This sequence joins TRBV3-1 and TRBJ2-1; D call uncertain. Germline CDR1 is LGHDT and CDR2 is YNNKEL (reference sequence). The V end was cut by 1 base, the J end by 8 bases, with 12 bases between. This CDR3 is 14 amino acids long. CDR3 DNA sequence: TGTGCCAGCAGCCAAGCCTTTCCCCTGGATGAGCAGTTCTTC. Protein sequence: CASSQAFPLDEQFF.

V gene TRBV9 combines with J gene TRBJ1-1; D unclear. Trimming pared 4 bases from V and 4 bases from J, leaving 14 bases between. There are 14 residues in the CDR3. Germline V gives CDR1 SGDLS, CDR2 YYNGEE. The CDR3 protein is CASSQNRGGTEAFF. Here the CDR3 DNA reads TGTGCCAGCAGCCAGAATCGGGGAGGCACTGAAGCTTTCTTT.

V gene TRBV12-3 or TRBV12-4 combines with J gene TRBJ2-7, with 8 positions matching TRBD1. J gave up 5 bases and V 6 bases, and 9 bases lay outside the gene matches. The CDR3 is made up of 14 amino acids. CDR3 coding DNA: TGTGCCAGCAGCCTTACAGGGGGTCCCCACGAGCAGTACTTC. Protein: CASSLTGGPHEQYF.

This sequence joins TRBV20-1 and TRBJ1-1, with D hard to call. With 5 bases removed from V and 4 bases from J, the gap between germline ends came to 14 bases. Per the germline V gene, CDR1 is DFQATT and CDR2 is SNEGSKA (reference sequence). The CDR3 is 13 amino acids. This CDR3 is CSAAVGIGTEAFF. The CDR3 nucleotides are TGCAGTGCTGCTGTTGGGATTGGCACTGAAGCTTTCTTT.

The chain carries TRBV6-2 or TRBV6-3 and TRBJ1-1, with D possibly being TRBD1 (5 bases). CDR1 MNHEY and CDR2 SVGEGT come from the germline V gene. V was trimmed by 7 bases and J by 4 bases, leaving 19 bases between them. The CDR3 has 15 amino acids. This chain's CDR3 is CASNPTGSGSTEAFF. Here the CDR3 DNA reads TGTGCCAGCAACCCAACAGGTTCGGGGAGCACTGAAGCTTTCTTT.

In this sample, this clonotype turned up a few times. This sequence joins TRBV3-1 and TRBJ1-4, with 7 bases fitting TRBD1. Germline trimming cut 2 bases from V and 10 bases from J; bases unmatched to any gene: 7. The CDR3 sequence is 14 residues long. The germline gives CDR1 LGHDT, CDR2 YNNKEL (reference sequence). CDR3 protein: CASSQTGDGGKLFF. The CDR3 bases are TGTGCCAGCAGCCAAACAGGGGATGGGGGAAAACTGTTTTTT.

The table lists this clonotype with a few counts. The chain recombines TRBV2 with TRBJ2-7; D is uncertain. Germline lookup yields CDR1 SNHLY and CDR2 FYNNEI. Trimming took 7 bases from V and 1 from J, leaving 11 bases between them. The CDR3 is 13 amino acids. The CDR3 spells CASISGWSYEQYV. CDR3 DNA: TGTGCCAGCATTTCCGGTTGGTCCTACGAGCAGTACGTC.

The table lists this clonotype with many counts. This chain joins TRBV6-2 or TRBV6-3 and TRBJ2-7; D is unclear. Germline V gene lookup returns CDR1 MNHEY and CDR2 SVGEGT. The CDR3 has 12 amino acids. V lost 8 bases to trimming and J lost 6 bases, with 14 bases between them. The CDR3 is CASSLTVGEQYV. DNA of the CDR3: TGTGCCAGCTCCTTGACCGTGGGCGAGCAGTACGTC.

The CDR3 DNA reads as TGTGCCAGCAGTCCAGACAGGGCGGGTCAGCCCCAGCATTTT. Protein sequence: CASSPDRAGQPQHF. This chain links TRBV12-3 or TRBV12-4 with TRBJ1-5; 7 bases are a match to TRBD1. With V trimmed by 5 bases and J by 6 bases, 7 bases remained unmatched. The CDR3 extends over 14 amino acids.

This clonotype appeared many times. The V gene is TRBV6-2 or TRBV6-3, the J gene TRBJ2-3, with 9 bases identical to TRBD2. J gave up 4 bases and V 7 bases, and 12 bases lay outside the gene matches. The CDR3 loop spans 16 amino acids. Germline values: CDR1 MNHEY, CDR2 SVGEGT. CDR3 bases: TGTGCCAGCACCCTACGGCGGACTAGCGTTCCAGATACGCAGTATTTT. This encodes CASTLRRTSVPDTQYF.

This clonotype was seen only a few times. The chain links TRBV7-9 to TRBJ1-2; a possible D gene is TRBD1 (5 bases). Trimming left V 2 bases short and J 8 bases short, with 15 bases between. This CDR3 is built from 14 residues. Germline assignment: CDR1 SEHNR and CDR2 FQNEAQ (reference sequence). CDR3 amino acids: CASSLRGRGEGYTF. Here the CDR3 DNA reads TGTGCCAGCAGCTTAAGGGGACGAGGAGAAGGCTACACCTTC.

This clonotype showed up just a few times. J is TRBJ2-2 and V is TRBV27, with D possibly being TRBD2 (7 bases). The CDR3 covers 16 residues. Germline lookup yields CDR1 MNHEY and CDR2 SMNVEV (reference sequence). The V gene lost 6 bases and the J gene lost 5 bases, with 19 bases spanning the gap. As DNA, the CDR3 is TGTGCCAGCAGCCGAGTGGGGGGGGCGATAACCGGGGAGCTGTTTTTT. It encodes CASSRVGGAITGELFF.

The chain carries TRBV5-1 and TRBJ1-1, with D unresolved. This CDR3 region has 13 residues. Trimming took off 3 bases at V and 2 bases at J, with 8 bases between the two ends. Germline lookup yields CDR1 SGHRS and CDR2 YFSETQ. The CDR3 DNA is TGCGCCAGCAGCTGGGATTCTAACACTGAAGCTTTCTTT. Amino acid sequence: CASSWDSNTEAFF. Full variable domain (outside the CDR3, taken from reference TRBV5-1 and TRBJ1-1): KAGVTQTPRYLIKTRGQQVTLSCSPISGHRSVSWYQQTPGQGLQFLFEYFSETQRNKGNFPGRFSGRQFSNSRSEMNVSTLELGDSALYLCASSWDSNTEAFFGQGTRLTVV.

In this sample, this clonotype turned up a few times. V is TRBV7-9 and J is TRBJ1-2; D gene unclear. Germline-derived CDR1 and CDR2 are SEHNR and FQNEAQ (reference sequence). This CDR3 spans 12 amino acids. V dropped 5 bases and J dropped 5 bases, with 9 bases sitting between them. The CDR3: CASSTTKYGYTF. Here the CDR3 DNA reads TGTGCCAGCAGCACTACGAAATATGGCTACACCTTC.